The clone carrying this T cell receptor beta chain has a count of ten or more. The sample belongs to a study of T cells after yellow fever vaccination. This CDR3 is 14 amino acids long. The germline V gene encodes CDR1 GTSNPN and CDR2 SVGIG (reference sequence). The V and J ends lost 5 bases and 3 bases respectively, with 13 bases between them. It was through 5'RACE template switching that TCR cDNA was made, with a universal primer site and UMIs added. TCRdb re-derived calls from the 5' RACE reads in MiXCR, one entry per CDR3 protein. The sample shows about 320,000 distinct CDR3 sequences, over 3.5% of them seen only once.

The J gene is TRBJ2-2, the V gene TRBV30; a weak D match, TRBD2 (6 bases). This TCR was recovered from a man between 18 and 29 years old who received the YFV17D yellow fever vaccine. The starting material was PBMCs, obtained 15 days after the yellow fever booster vaccination. The CDR3 DNA is TGTGCCTGGGGCCGGGACTTTGACACCGGGGAGCTGTTTTTT. It translates to CAWGRDFDTGELFF.